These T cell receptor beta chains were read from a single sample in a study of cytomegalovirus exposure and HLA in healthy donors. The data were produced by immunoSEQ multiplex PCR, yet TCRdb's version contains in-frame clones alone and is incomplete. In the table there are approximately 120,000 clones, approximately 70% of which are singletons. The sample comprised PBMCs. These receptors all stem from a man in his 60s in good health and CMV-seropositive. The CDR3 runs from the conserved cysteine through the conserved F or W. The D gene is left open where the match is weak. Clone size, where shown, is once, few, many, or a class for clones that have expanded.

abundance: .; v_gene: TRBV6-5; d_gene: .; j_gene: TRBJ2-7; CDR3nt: TGTGCCAGCAGTTACTCGACAGAAACCTACGAGCAGTACTTC; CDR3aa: CASSYSTETYEQYF
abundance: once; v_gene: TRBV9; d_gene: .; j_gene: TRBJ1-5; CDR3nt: TGTGCCAGCAGTTCGGGTGGGCAGCCCCAGCATTTT; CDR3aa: CASSSGGQPQHF
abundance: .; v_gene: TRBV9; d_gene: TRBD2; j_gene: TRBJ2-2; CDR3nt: TGTGCCAGCAGCGCCGTCGGGGGGGCCGGGGAGCTGTTTTTT; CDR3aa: CASSAVGGAGELFF
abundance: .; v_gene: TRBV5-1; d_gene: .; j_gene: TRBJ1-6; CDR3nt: TGCGCCAGCAGCTTGGCGTCGGGAAACAATTCACCCCTCCACTTT; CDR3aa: CASSLASGNNSPLHF
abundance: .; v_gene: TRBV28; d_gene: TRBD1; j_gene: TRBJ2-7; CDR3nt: TGTGCCAGCAGAGAGACAGGGACCTCCTACGAGCAGTACTTC; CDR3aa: CASRETGTSYEQYF
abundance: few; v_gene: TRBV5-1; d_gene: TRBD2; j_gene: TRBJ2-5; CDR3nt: TGCGCCAGCAGCTCAAAACTAGCGGAAGAGACCCAGTACTTC; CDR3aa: CASSSKLAEETQYF
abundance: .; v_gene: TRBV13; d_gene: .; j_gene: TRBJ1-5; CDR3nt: TGTGCCAGCAGCCCGACTTCGTTGGGTCAGCCCCAGCATTTT; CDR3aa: CASSPTSLGQPQHF
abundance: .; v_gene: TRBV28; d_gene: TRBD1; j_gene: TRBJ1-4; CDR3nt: TGTGCCAGCAGTTCCCGGACAGGGGAGGGAGAAAAACTGTTTTTT; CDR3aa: CASSSRTGEGEKLFF
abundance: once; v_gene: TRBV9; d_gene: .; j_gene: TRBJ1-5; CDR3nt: TGTGCCAGCAGCTTCGGGGGGGCGGAACAGCCCCAGCATTTT; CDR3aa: CASSFGGAEQPQHF
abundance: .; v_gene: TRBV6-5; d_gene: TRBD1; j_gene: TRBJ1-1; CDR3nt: TGTGCCAGCAGCGGCTTAGGGACAGGCTCCACGGGGGCTTTCTTT; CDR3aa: CASSGLGTGSTGAFF
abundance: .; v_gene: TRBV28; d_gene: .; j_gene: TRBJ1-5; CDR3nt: TGTGCCAGCCTTATTTCCATTAGCAATCAGCTCCAGCATTTT; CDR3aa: CASLISISNQLQHF
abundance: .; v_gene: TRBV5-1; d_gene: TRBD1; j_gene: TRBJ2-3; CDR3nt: TGCGCCAGCAGCATAGCCGGGACAGGGGATGTTAATACGCAGTATTTT; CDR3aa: CASSIAGTGDVNTQYF
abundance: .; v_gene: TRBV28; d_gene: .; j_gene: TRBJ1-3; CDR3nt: TGTGCCAGCAGCCACGCGGGGGGAACTGGAAACACCATATATTTT; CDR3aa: CASSHAGGTGNTIYF
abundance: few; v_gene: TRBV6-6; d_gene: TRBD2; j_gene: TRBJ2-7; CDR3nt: TGTGCCAGCAGCTCACTCCAGGCGGGGGCCTACGAGCAGTACTTC; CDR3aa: CASSSLQAGAYEQYF
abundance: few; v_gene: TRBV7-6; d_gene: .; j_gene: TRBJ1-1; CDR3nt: TGTGCCAGTAGAATCCAACGGGGTGGTGAAGCTTTCTTT; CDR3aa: CASRIQRGGEAFF
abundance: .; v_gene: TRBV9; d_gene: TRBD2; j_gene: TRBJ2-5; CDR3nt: TGTGCCAGCAGCCTCCTAGCGGGGGAGGGGGAGACCCAGTACTTC; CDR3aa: CASSLLAGEGETQYF
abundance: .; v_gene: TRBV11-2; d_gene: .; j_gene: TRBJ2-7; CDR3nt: TGTGCCAGCAGCTTAAGCAAGCCCGAGCAGTACTTC; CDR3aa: CASSLSKPEQYF
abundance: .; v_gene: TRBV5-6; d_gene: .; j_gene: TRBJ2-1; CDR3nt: TGTGCCAGCTCACGGGCCGGGGGTAATGAGCAGTTCTTC; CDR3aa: CASSRAGGNEQFF
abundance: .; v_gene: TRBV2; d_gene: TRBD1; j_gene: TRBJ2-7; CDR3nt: TGTGCCAGTAGGCAGGGGGTCTCGTTTTCCCTCGAGCAGTACTTC; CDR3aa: CASRQGVSFSLEQYF
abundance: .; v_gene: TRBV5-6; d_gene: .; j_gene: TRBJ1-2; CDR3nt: TGTGCCAGCAGCTGGCGTTTTCAGGGTGGCTATGGCTACACCTTC; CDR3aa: CASSWRFQGGYGYTF
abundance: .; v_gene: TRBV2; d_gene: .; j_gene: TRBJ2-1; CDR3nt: TGTGCCAGTTCGGACACGAGCTCCTACAATGAGCAGTTCTTC; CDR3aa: CASSDTSSYNEQFF
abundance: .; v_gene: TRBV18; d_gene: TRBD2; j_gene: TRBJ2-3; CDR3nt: TGTGCCAGCTCACCACAGACTAGCGGGGGGCGGTATACGCAGTATTTT; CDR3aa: CASSPQTSGGRYTQYF
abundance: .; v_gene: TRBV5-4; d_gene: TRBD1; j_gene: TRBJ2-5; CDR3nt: TGTGCCAGCAGCCACGCACAGGGGAGAGAGACCCAGTACTTC; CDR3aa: CASSHAQGRETQYF
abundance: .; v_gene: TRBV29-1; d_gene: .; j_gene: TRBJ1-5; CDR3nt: TGCAGCGCCGAAGAGGGTCGGGGACAGCCCCAGCATTTT; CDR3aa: CSAEEGRGQPQHF